The rows below give T cell receptor beta chains drawn from one sample of a study of CD8 T cells in Susac syndrome. TCRdb independently ran MiXCR on the immunoSEQ multiplex PCR reads; one entry per CDR3 protein. Of approximately 94,000 distinct CDR3 sequences in the sample, 95% are singletons; the top ten hold 0.3%. The specimen was CD8+ T cells from PBMCs. The receptors derive from a human donor with Susac syndrome. The CDR3 runs from the conserved cysteine through the conserved F or W. Fields, in order: CDR3 DNA, CDR3 protein, CDR3 length, clone size, D gene, J gene, V gene. The D gene is left open where the match is weak. Part of the rows lack a size; the others show once, few, many or a class for expanded clones.

CDR3nt: TGTGCCAGCAGCTTTCAGGCCGCCCCCAATCAGCCCCAGCATTTT
CDR3aa: CASSFQAAPNQPQHF
len: 15
abundance: once
d_gene: -
j_gene: TRBJ1-5
v_gene: TRBV7-4

CDR3nt: TGTGCCAGCAGTTTACGGTGGGGGGGCTACACCTTC
CDR3aa: CASSLRWGGYTF
len: 12
abundance: few
d_gene: -
j_gene: TRBJ1-2
v_gene: TRBV12-3/TRBV12-4

CDR3nt: TGTGCCAGCAGTGAGATCAGGACAGGGAGTGACACTGAAGCTTTCTTT
CDR3aa: CASSEIRTGSDTEAFF
len: 16
abundance: once
d_gene: TRBD1
j_gene: TRBJ1-1
v_gene: TRBV25-1

CDR3nt: TGTGCCACGGGAAGGGAGCTAGCTTTCTTT
CDR3aa: CATGRELAFF
len: 10
abundance: -
d_gene: -
j_gene: TRBJ1-1
v_gene: TRBV19

CDR3nt: TGCAGCGGGAAAGCTGGGGGTTTGAGCTCCTACAATGAGCAGTTCTTC
CDR3aa: CSGKAGGLSSYNEQFF
len: 16
abundance: -
d_gene: -
j_gene: TRBJ2-1
v_gene: TRBV29-1

CDR3nt: TGCAGCGTGGGAGCGGGGTTCTACGAGCAGTACTTC
CDR3aa: CSVGAGFYEQYF
len: 12
abundance: -
d_gene: TRBD2
j_gene: TRBJ2-7
v_gene: TRBV29-1

CDR3nt: TGTGCCAGCAGCTTGTGGCAGGGAGGCGTCTACGAGCAGTACTTC
CDR3aa: CASSLWQGGVYEQYF
len: 15
abundance: -
d_gene: -
j_gene: TRBJ2-7
v_gene: TRBV5-6

CDR3nt: TGTGCCAGCAGCGTAAGCGGGGCGGGCGAGCAGTACTTC
CDR3aa: CASSVSGAGEQYF
len: 13
abundance: -
d_gene: TRBD2
j_gene: TRBJ2-7
v_gene: TRBV9

CDR3nt: TGTGCCAGCAGCCAAGTAGACGGCCCCTACGAGCAGTACTTC
CDR3aa: CASSQVDGPYEQYF
len: 14
abundance: few
d_gene: -
j_gene: TRBJ2-7
v_gene: TRBV14

CDR3nt: TGCGCCAGCAGCTTCGGGGGGACCCAAGAGACCCAGTACTTC
CDR3aa: CASSFGGTQETQYF
len: 14
abundance: -
d_gene: TRBD2
j_gene: TRBJ2-5
v_gene: TRBV5-1

CDR3nt: TGTGCCACCAGTGGTGTCGATGAGCAGTTCTTC
CDR3aa: CATSGVDEQFF
len: 11
abundance: once
d_gene: -
j_gene: TRBJ2-1
v_gene: TRBV24-1

CDR3nt: TGTGCCAGCAGCCTGGGGGGGTCACGAGAGACCCAGTACTTC
CDR3aa: CASSLGGSRETQYF
len: 14
abundance: -
d_gene: TRBD2
j_gene: TRBJ2-5
v_gene: TRBV11-2

CDR3nt: TGCAGTGCTAGAGAGGCCGAAGGGGACTACGAGCAGTACTTC
CDR3aa: CSAREAEGDYEQYF
len: 14
abundance: -
d_gene: -
j_gene: TRBJ2-7
v_gene: TRBV20-1

CDR3nt: TGCAGTGCTAGAGAGCGGCCTCGGGGCTACGAGCAGTACTTC
CDR3aa: CSARERPRGYEQYF
len: 14
abundance: -
d_gene: -
j_gene: TRBJ2-7
v_gene: TRBV20-1

CDR3nt: TGCAGCGTTCCCTTTTGGGACAGGGACGGAGAGACCCAGTACTTC
CDR3aa: CSVPFWDRDGETQYF
len: 15
abundance: -
d_gene: TRBD1
j_gene: TRBJ2-5
v_gene: TRBV29-1

CDR3nt: TGTGCCAGCAGTTTATCTCCTACTAGAGGCTACGAGCAGTACTTC
CDR3aa: CASSLSPTRGYEQYF
len: 15
abundance: -
d_gene: -
j_gene: TRBJ2-7
v_gene: TRBV27

CDR3nt: TGTGCCAGCAGTCCCTCAGGGGGGTACGAGCAGTACTTC
CDR3aa: CASSPSGGYEQYF
len: 13
abundance: few
d_gene: -
j_gene: TRBJ2-7
v_gene: TRBV28

CDR3nt: TGCAGCGTGGATCCAAGGCAGATTAACTATGGCTACACCTTC
CDR3aa: CSVDPRQINYGYTF
len: 14
abundance: -
d_gene: -
j_gene: TRBJ1-2
v_gene: TRBV29-1

CDR3nt: TGTGCCAGCAGCCCGGGGACTAGGCCCTCCAATGAGCAGTTCTTC
CDR3aa: CASSPGTRPSNEQFF
len: 15
abundance: -
d_gene: TRBD2
j_gene: TRBJ2-1
v_gene: TRBV3-1

CDR3nt: TGTGCCAGCAGACGGCAACCTAGTTTTGGAGAGACCCAGTACTTC
CDR3aa: CASRRQPSFGETQYF
len: 15
abundance: -
d_gene: -
j_gene: TRBJ2-5
v_gene: TRBV12-3/TRBV12-4

CDR3nt: TGCAGTGCTACTTTAGGGGTTGAGCAGTTCTTC
CDR3aa: CSATLGVEQFF
len: 11
abundance: -
d_gene: -
j_gene: TRBJ2-1
v_gene: TRBV20-1

CDR3nt: TGCAGCGTTCAGGGGAACACTGAAGCTTTCTTT
CDR3aa: CSVQGNTEAFF
len: 11
abundance: -
d_gene: -
j_gene: TRBJ1-1
v_gene: TRBV29-1

CDR3nt: TGTGCCACCGAGGGACCGAGGGAAGAGACCCAGTACTTC
CDR3aa: CATEGPREETQYF
len: 13
abundance: -
d_gene: -
j_gene: TRBJ2-5
v_gene: TRBV28

CDR3nt: TGTGCCAGCAGGCATAGGGACGGTATTCAGGACCCGCAGTACTTC
CDR3aa: CASRHRDGIQDPQYF
len: 15
abundance: once
d_gene: -
j_gene: TRBJ2-7
v_gene: TRBV7-9

CDR3nt: TGTGCCAGCGATGTACTAGCGGAAGGAACAGATACGCAGTATTTT
CDR3aa: CASDVLAEGTDTQYF
len: 15
abundance: -
d_gene: TRBD2
j_gene: TRBJ2-3
v_gene: TRBV2